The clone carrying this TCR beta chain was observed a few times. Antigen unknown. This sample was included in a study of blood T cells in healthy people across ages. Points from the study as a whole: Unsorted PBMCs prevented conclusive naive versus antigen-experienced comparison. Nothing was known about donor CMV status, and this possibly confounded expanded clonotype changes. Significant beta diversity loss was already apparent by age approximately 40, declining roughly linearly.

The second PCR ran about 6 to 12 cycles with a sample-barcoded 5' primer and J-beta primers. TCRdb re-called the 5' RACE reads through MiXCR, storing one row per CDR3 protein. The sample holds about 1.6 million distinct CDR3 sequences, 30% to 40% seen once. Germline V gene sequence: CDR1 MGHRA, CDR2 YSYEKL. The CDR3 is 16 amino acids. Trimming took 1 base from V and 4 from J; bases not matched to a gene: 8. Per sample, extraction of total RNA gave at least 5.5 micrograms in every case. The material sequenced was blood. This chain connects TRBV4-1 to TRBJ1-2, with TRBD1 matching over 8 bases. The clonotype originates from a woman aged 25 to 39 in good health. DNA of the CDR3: TGCGCCAGCAGCCAAGGATCTGGCGGGACAGGCTATGGCTACACCTTC. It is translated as CASSQGSGGTGYGYTF.